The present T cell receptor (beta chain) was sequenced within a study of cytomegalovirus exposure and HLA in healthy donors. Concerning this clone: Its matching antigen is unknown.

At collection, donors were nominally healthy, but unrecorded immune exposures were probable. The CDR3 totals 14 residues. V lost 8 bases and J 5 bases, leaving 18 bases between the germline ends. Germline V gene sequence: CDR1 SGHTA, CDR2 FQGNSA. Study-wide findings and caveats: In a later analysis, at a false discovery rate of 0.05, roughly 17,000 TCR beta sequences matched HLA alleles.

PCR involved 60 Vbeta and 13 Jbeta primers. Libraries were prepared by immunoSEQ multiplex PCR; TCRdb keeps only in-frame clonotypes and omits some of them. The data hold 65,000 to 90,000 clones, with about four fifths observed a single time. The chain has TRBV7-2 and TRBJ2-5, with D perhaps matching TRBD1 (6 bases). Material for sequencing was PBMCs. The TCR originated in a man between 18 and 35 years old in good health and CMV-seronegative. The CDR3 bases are TGTGCCAGCTCGTACAGGGCGGTCGCGGAGACCCAGTACTTC. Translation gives CASSYRAVAETQYF.